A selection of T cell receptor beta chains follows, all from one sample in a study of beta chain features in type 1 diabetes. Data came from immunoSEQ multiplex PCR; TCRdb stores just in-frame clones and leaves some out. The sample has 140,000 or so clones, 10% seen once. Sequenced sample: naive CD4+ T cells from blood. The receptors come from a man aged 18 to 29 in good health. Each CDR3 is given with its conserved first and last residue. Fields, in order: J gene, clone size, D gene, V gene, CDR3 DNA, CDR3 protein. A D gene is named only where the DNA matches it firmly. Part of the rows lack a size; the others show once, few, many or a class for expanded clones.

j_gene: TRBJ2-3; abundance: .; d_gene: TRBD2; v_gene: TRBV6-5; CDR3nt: TGTGCCAGCAGTTACGGAGCGGGGGGAACGACAGATACGCAGTATTTT; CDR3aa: CASSYGAGGTTDTQYF
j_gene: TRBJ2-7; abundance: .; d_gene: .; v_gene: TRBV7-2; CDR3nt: TGTGCCAGCAGCTCCCCCGCGGGGATGGAGCAGTACTTC; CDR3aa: CASSSPAGMEQYF
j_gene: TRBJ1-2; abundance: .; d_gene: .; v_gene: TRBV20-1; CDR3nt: TGCAGTGCTATCAGGGACAATGGCTACACCTTC; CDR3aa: CSAIRDNGYTF
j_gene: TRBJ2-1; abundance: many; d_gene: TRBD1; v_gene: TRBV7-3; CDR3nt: TGTGCCAGCAGCTTCGACAGGGGGCCCTACAATGAGCAGTTCTTC; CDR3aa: CASSFDRGPYNEQFF
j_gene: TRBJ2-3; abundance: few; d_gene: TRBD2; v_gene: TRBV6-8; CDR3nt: TGTGCCAGCAGTTACTTTGGACTAGCGGAGCCCGGTACGCAGTATTTT; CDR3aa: CASSYFGLAEPGTQYF
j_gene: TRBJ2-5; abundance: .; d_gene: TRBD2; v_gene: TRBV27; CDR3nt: TGTGCCAGCAGCCGCATACCACCGACTAGCGGGGGTTACCAAGAGACCCAGTACTTC; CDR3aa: CASSRIPPTSGGYQETQYF
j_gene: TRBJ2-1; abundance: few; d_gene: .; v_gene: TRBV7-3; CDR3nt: TGTGCCAGCAGCCCGGCGACAGCTTACAATGAGCAGTTCTTC; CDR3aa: CASSPATAYNEQFF
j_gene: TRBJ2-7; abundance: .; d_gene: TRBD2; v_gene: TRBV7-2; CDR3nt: TGTGCCAGCAGCTTAGCTGCTCTAGCGGGGGGTAGCGAGCAGTACTTC; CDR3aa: CASSLAALAGGSEQYF
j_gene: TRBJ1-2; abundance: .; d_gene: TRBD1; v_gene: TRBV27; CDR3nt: TGTGCCAGCAGAGAACAGGGGTTGGGCTATGGCTACACCTTC; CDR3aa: CASREQGLGYGYTF
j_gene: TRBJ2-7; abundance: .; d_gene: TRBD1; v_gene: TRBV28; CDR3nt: TGTGCCAGCAAAGGACAGGCCCGCTCCTACGAGCAGTACTTC; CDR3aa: CASKGQARSYEQYF
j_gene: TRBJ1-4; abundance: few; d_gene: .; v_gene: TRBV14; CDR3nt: TGTGCCAGCAGCCAAGACAGAAATAATGAAAAACTGTTTTTT; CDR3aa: CASSQDRNNEKLFF
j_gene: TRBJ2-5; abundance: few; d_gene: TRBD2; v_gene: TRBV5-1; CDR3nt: TGCGCCAGCAGCACCGGGGGGGAGGAAGAGACCCAGTACTTC; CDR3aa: CASSTGGEEETQYF
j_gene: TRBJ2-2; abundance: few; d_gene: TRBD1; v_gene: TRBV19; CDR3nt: TGTGCCAGTAGTTTTGGGACAGGGGTCAGCACCGGGGAGCTGTTTTTT; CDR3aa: CASSFGTGVSTGELFF
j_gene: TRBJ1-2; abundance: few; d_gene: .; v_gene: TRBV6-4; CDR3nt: TGTGCCAGCACCCTCAGGGTTGATGAGGGGGATACTAACTATGGCTACACCTTC; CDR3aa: CASTLRVDEGDTNYGYTF
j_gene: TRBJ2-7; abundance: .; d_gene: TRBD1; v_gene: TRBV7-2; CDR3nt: TGTGCCAGCAGCTTAGTAGGGACAGTCCAAGGGGGCTACGAGCAGTACTTC; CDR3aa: CASSLVGTVQGGYEQYF
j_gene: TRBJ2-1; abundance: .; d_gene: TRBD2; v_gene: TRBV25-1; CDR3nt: TGTGCCAGCAGTGAAGGACTAGCGGGGACTGAGCAGTTCTTC; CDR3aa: CASSEGLAGTEQFF
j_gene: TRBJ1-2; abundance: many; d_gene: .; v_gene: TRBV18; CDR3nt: TGTGCCAGCTCACCCGCCGGACAGAACTATGGCTACACCTTC; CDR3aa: CASSPAGQNYGYTF
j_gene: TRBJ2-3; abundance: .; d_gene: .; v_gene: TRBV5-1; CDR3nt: TGCGCCAGCAGCTTGGAACGGGAACCCACAGATACGCAGTATTTT; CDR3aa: CASSLEREPTDTQYF